The rows below give T cell receptor beta chains drawn from one sample of a study of T cell changes during pregnancy in multiple sclerosis. Profiled with immunoSEQ multiplex PCR; TCRdb holds only in-frame clones, not every one. The sample has tens of thousands of clones; around 92% are singletons. The sample consisted of CD4+ T cells from peripheral blood mononuclear cells, taken in the third trimester of pregnancy. These receptors originate from a female donor with multiple sclerosis, enrolled in a pregnancy study. Each CDR3 is given with its conserved first and last residue. A D gene is named only where the DNA matches it firmly. Only some rows state a clone size, as once, few, many or a class for expanded clones.

CDR3 DNA: TGTGCCAGTAGCCACTGGGGGGACACTGAAGCTTTCTTT
CDR3 protein: CASSHWGDTEAFF
clone size: -
J gene: TRBJ1-1
V gene: TRBV19
D gene: -

CDR3 DNA: TGTGCCAGCAGCGTAGCTGACAGCTGGAATGAAAAACTGTTTTTT
CDR3 protein: CASSVADSWNEKLFF
clone size: -
J gene: TRBJ1-4
V gene: TRBV9
D gene: -

CDR3 DNA: TGTGCTAGTGGCCGGGACAGAGCCTACGAGCAGTACTTC
CDR3 protein: CASGRDRAYEQYF
clone size: -
J gene: TRBJ2-7
V gene: TRBV12-5
D gene: TRBD1

CDR3 DNA: TGTGCCAGCAGCGCTATGGGGGGGAACACTGAAGCTTTCTTT
CDR3 protein: CASSAMGGNTEAFF
clone size: once
J gene: TRBJ1-1
V gene: TRBV7-2
D gene: -

CDR3 DNA: TGTGCCAGCAGCCAAGAGTCTAGCGGGAGCGGGGATGAGCAGTTCTTC
CDR3 protein: CASSQESSGSGDEQFF
clone size: -
J gene: TRBJ2-1
V gene: TRBV4-2
D gene: TRBD2

CDR3 DNA: TGTGCCAGCAGCTGGGAACGACTAGCGGGAGACATAGATACGCAGTATTTT
CDR3 protein: CASSWERLAGDIDTQYF
clone size: -
J gene: TRBJ2-3
V gene: TRBV5-6
D gene: TRBD2

CDR3 DNA: TGTGCCAGCAGCGCCGCTGGCGGGCAGAGCTCCTACGAGCAGTACTTC
CDR3 protein: CASSAAGGQSSYEQYF
clone size: -
J gene: TRBJ2-7
V gene: TRBV5-5
D gene: -

CDR3 DNA: TGCAGCGTGAAGCGAGCTCAGGAGACCCAGTACTTC
CDR3 protein: CSVKRAQETQYF
clone size: -
J gene: TRBJ2-5
V gene: TRBV29-1
D gene: -

CDR3 DNA: TGCGCCAGCAGCTCAGGCCCTCCAGATACGCAGTATTTT
CDR3 protein: CASSSGPPDTQYF
clone size: -
J gene: TRBJ2-3
V gene: TRBV4-1
D gene: -

CDR3 DNA: TGTGCCAGCACCCTGGACAGGGGGCGAGGCTACACCTTC
CDR3 protein: CASTLDRGRGYTF
clone size: -
J gene: TRBJ1-2
V gene: TRBV11-2
D gene: TRBD1

CDR3 DNA: TGTGCCAGTAGTCCATCAGGGGTCCAAGAGACCCAGTACTTC
CDR3 protein: CASSPSGVQETQYF
clone size: -
J gene: TRBJ2-5
V gene: TRBV19
D gene: -

CDR3 DNA: TGTGCCAGTAGTATATCCAGAGGGAGTCGAGCTTTCTTT
CDR3 protein: CASSISRGSRAFF
clone size: -
J gene: TRBJ1-1
V gene: TRBV19
D gene: -

CDR3 DNA: TGTGCCAGCAGCCAGCCGGGCCTTCAGGGTGGCTACACCTTC
CDR3 protein: CASSQPGLQGGYTF
clone size: -
J gene: TRBJ1-2
V gene: TRBV6-5
D gene: -

CDR3 DNA: TGTGCCTGGAGTTGGGGAGATAGAACCGGGGAGCTGTTTTTT
CDR3 protein: CAWSWGDRTGELFF
clone size: -
J gene: TRBJ2-2
V gene: TRBV30
D gene: -

CDR3 DNA: TGTGCCAGCAGTGTACTAGCGGGGACTCCCAATGAGCAGTTCTTC
CDR3 protein: CASSVLAGTPNEQFF
clone size: -
J gene: TRBJ2-1
V gene: TRBV6-4
D gene: TRBD2

CDR3 DNA: TGTGCCAGCAGCTTAGCGGAGAAGAGGTACAATGAGCAGTTCTTC
CDR3 protein: CASSLAEKRYNEQFF
clone size: -
J gene: TRBJ2-1
V gene: TRBV7-2
D gene: -

CDR3 DNA: TGTGCCAGCACCGACAGATCCGCTAGCTACGGAGGGGAGACCCAGTACTTC
CDR3 protein: CASTDRSASYGGETQYF
clone size: -
J gene: TRBJ2-5
V gene: TRBV5-4
D gene: -

CDR3 DNA: TGTGCCAGCAGCTTGGACGGGAGTTTAAACTATGGCTACACCTTC
CDR3 protein: CASSLDGSLNYGYTF
clone size: -
J gene: TRBJ1-2
V gene: TRBV5-5
D gene: -

CDR3 DNA: TGTGCCAGCAGCCCCACTGGCGACAGGCTTAATGAAAAACTGTTTTTT
CDR3 protein: CASSPTGDRLNEKLFF
clone size: -
J gene: TRBJ1-4
V gene: TRBV5-6
D gene: -

CDR3 DNA: TGCGCCAGCAGTGAGTCTGGGCCCTTCATAACCCACTATGGCTACACCTTC
CDR3 protein: CASSESGPFITHYGYTF
clone size: -
J gene: TRBJ1-2
V gene: TRBV10-2
D gene: -

CDR3 DNA: TGTGCCATCAGTGAGTCTACAGGTGAAGATACGCAGTATTTT
CDR3 protein: CAISESTGEDTQYF
clone size: -
J gene: TRBJ2-3
V gene: TRBV10-3
D gene: -

CDR3 DNA: TGTGCCAGTAGTACCCGGACTAGCGGGAGGGCAGATACGCAGTATTTT
CDR3 protein: CASSTRTSGRADTQYF
clone size: -
J gene: TRBJ2-3
V gene: TRBV19
D gene: TRBD2

CDR3 DNA: TGTGCCAGCAGCGTAGAGAGGACTAGCGGGAGTTCACAAGATACGCAGTATTTT
CDR3 protein: CASSVERTSGSSQDTQYF
clone size: -
J gene: TRBJ2-3
V gene: TRBV9
D gene: TRBD2

CDR3 DNA: TGTGCCAGCAGTCGGCTGGGAAGGGGCGAAAAACTGTTTTTT
CDR3 protein: CASSRLGRGEKLFF
clone size: -
J gene: TRBJ1-4
V gene: TRBV25-1
D gene: -

CDR3 DNA: TGTGCCAGCAGCTTAGCCCTGTCGGGAGGTAGGACAGATACGCAGTATTTT
CDR3 protein: CASSLALSGGRTDTQYF
clone size: -
J gene: TRBJ2-3
V gene: TRBV7-2
D gene: TRBD2

CDR3 DNA: TGTGCCAGCAGCCCAGCGGAGACAGGAGGCTACGAGCAGTACTTC
CDR3 protein: CASSPAETGGYEQYF
clone size: -
J gene: TRBJ2-7
V gene: TRBV5-5
D gene: -

CDR3 DNA: TGTGCCAGCTCACCCCGGTACACCGGGGAGCTGTTTTTT
CDR3 protein: CASSPRYTGELFF
clone size: -
J gene: TRBJ2-2
V gene: TRBV18
D gene: -

CDR3 DNA: TGTGCCATCAGTGTTGAGGGGGCGAGCACAGATACGCAGTATTTT
CDR3 protein: CAISVEGASTDTQYF
clone size: -
J gene: TRBJ2-3
V gene: TRBV10-3
D gene: TRBD1

CDR3 DNA: TGTGCCAGCAGCGTTAGGCCGGAGATGAACACTGAAGCTTTCTTT
CDR3 protein: CASSVRPEMNTEAFF
clone size: -
J gene: TRBJ1-1
V gene: TRBV9
D gene: -

CDR3 DNA: TGTGCCAGCAGCCTTGCAGGAGCAGGGGGACACACTGAAGCTTTCTTT
CDR3 protein: CASSLAGAGGHTEAFF
clone size: -
J gene: TRBJ1-1
V gene: TRBV7-9
D gene: TRBD1

CDR3 DNA: TGCGCCAGCAGCTCCACTAGCGGCACAGATACGCAGTATTTT
CDR3 protein: CASSSTSGTDTQYF
clone size: -
J gene: TRBJ2-3
V gene: TRBV5-1
D gene: TRBD2

CDR3 DNA: TGTGCCAGCAGCCGCGGGAGAGATGACAATGAGCAGTTCTTC
CDR3 protein: CASSRGRDDNEQFF
clone size: -
J gene: TRBJ2-1
V gene: TRBV7-9
D gene: TRBD2

CDR3 DNA: TGTGCCTGGAATCCCGGGGGGAGTCAGCCCCAGCATTTT
CDR3 protein: CAWNPGGSQPQHF
clone size: -
J gene: TRBJ1-5
V gene: TRBV30
D gene: -

CDR3 DNA: TGTGCCAGCAGTTTGGGGAGTACGGTTACCGGGGAGCTGTTTTTT
CDR3 protein: CASSLGSTVTGELFF
clone size: -
J gene: TRBJ2-2
V gene: TRBV28
D gene: -

CDR3 DNA: TGTGCCAGCAGCCTTTCGACGGGACAGGGGCAAAAACTGTTTTTT
CDR3 protein: CASSLSTGQGQKLFF
clone size: -
J gene: TRBJ1-4
V gene: TRBV4-2
D gene: TRBD1

CDR3 DNA: TGTGCCAGCAGGTCCGCTAGCGGGAGTAACACAGATACGCAGTATTTT
CDR3 protein: CASRSASGSNTDTQYF
clone size: -
J gene: TRBJ2-3
V gene: TRBV27
D gene: TRBD2

CDR3 DNA: TGTGCCAGCAGTGAACAGGGGGGTGCAACTAATGAAAAACTGTTTTTT
CDR3 protein: CASSEQGGATNEKLFF
clone size: -
J gene: TRBJ1-4
V gene: TRBV6-1
D gene: TRBD1